This T cell receptor (beta chain) originates from a study of blood T cell repertoires in COVID-19. Overall study context: T cells, B-cell-depleted T cells, or PBMCs supplied cDNA or gDNA.

TCRdb's copy holds only in-frame clones and misses some; the assay was immunoSEQ multiplex PCR. Found here are 150,000 or so clones, 80% of them singletons; the top ten hold 3% to 3.5%. CDR3 length: 14 residues. The V end lost 1 base, the J end lost 5 bases, and 6 bases lay between the germline ends. Germline V gives CDR1 MNHNS, CDR2 SASEGT. The chain couples TRBV6-1 to TRBJ1-6; D remains unclear. The source of this sequence is a woman aged 55-69 years who had recovered from COVID-19. Material for sequencing was PBMCs or T cells enriched from blood (not recorded which). DNA for the CDR3: TGTGCCAGCAGTGAAGGGCGGCATAATTCACCCCTCCACTTT. This codes for CASSEGRHNSPLHF.